A selection of T cell receptor beta chains follows, all from one sample in a study of T cell responses to AZD1222 COVID-19 vaccine. Only in-frame clones appear in the TCRdb table, and some are missing; sequencing was by immunoSEQ multiplex PCR. The repertoire holds roughly 180,000 clones, with 91% as singletons. The material was peripheral blood, obtained 28 days after the second AZD1222 dose. The source is an adult who received the AZD1222 COVID-19 vaccine. Both conserved end residues are part of each CDR3. Fields, in order: clone size, J gene, V gene, CDR3 protein. Where a row states a size, it is once, few, many or the class of an expanded clone; other rows omit it.

once TRBJ1-6 TRBV4-2 CASSQEGQLQSYNSPLHF
- TRBJ2-7 TRBV27 CASSLYKDPRYEQYF
once TRBJ1-3 TRBV10-3 CATATGLTGNTIYF
- TRBJ2-7 TRBV19 CASSLKTSGRYEQYF
- TRBJ2-7 TRBV6-2/TRBV6-3 CASSSLGQGFYEQYF
- TRBJ1-3 TRBV7-2 CASSPRGSTNTIYF
- TRBJ1-4 TRBV2 CASRDQGIPNEKLFF
- TRBJ1-3 TRBV5-5 CASSLGGAAGNSGNTIYF
- TRBJ1-1 TRBV7-2 CASSLSNTAEAFF
- TRBJ2-5 TRBV7-9 CASSLAGSETQYF
- TRBJ2-7 TRBV4-3 CASSPAGAGYEQYF
- TRBJ1-1 TRBV27 CASSFLGENTEAFF
- TRBJ2-2 TRBV18 CASSPAGEYTGELFF
- TRBJ2-3 TRBV3-1/TRBV3-2 CASSQDLVRTDTQYF
- TRBJ1-3 TRBV5-1 CASSSNSASSGNTIYF
- TRBJ1-2 TRBV19 CASSIDAYGYTF